Below are 14 T cell receptor beta chains sequenced from a single sample in a study of CD8+ T cells in alopecia areata. The treatment denotes: oral pan-JAK inhibitor, 5-10 mg twice daily. Extracted from the samples, RNA was reverse transcribed into cDNA to serve as the sequencing template. The data were produced by immunoSEQ multiplex PCR, yet TCRdb's version contains in-frame clones alone and is incomplete. The sample comprises some 200,000 clones, about three fifths of which are singletons, and roughly 3.3% rests with the top ten. Sequences were derived from CD4+ T cells sorted from blood, sampled at week 4, from a patient treated with tofacitinib. The receptors were gathered from a human donor with alopecia areata.

The chain couples TRBV5-4 to TRBJ2-6; the D gene could be TRBD1 or TRBD2 (5 bases each). CDR1 and CDR2 from the germline V gene are SGHNT and YYREEE (reference sequence). V lost 9 bases and J lost 0, with 13 bases in between. CDR3 length: 15 amino acids. The CDR3 is CAIRDRPSGANVLTF. The CDR3 nucleotides read TGTGCCATCCGGGACCGACCCTCTGGGGCCAACGTCCTGACTTTC.

This clone has only a few counts. The V call is TRBV5-1, the J call TRBJ2-5, with a weak D call TRBD2 (7 bases). The germline gives CDR1 SGHRS, CDR2 YFSETQ. Trimming cost V 0 bases and J 5 bases, with 17 bases left between them. The CDR3 sequence is 16 residues long. The CDR3 protein is CASSLGLGGALETQYF. The CDR3 DNA sequence: TGCGCCAGCAGCTTGGGCCTTGGGGGGGCCCTGGAGACCCAGTACTTC.

The chain couples TRBV5-1 to TRBJ1-1, with D unresolved. This CDR3 contains 14 residues. CDR1 SGHRS and CDR2 YFSETQ come from the germline V gene. The V and J ends lost 4 bases and 6 bases respectively, with 16 bases between them. The CDR3 reads CASSTLRGRAEAFF. DNA for the CDR3: TGCGCCAGCAGCACCCTCCGGGGTAGGGCTGAAGCTTTCTTT.

In DNA form, the CDR3 reads TGTGCCAGCAAGACAGGGAGGAATCAGCCCCAGCATTTT. Amino acid sequence: CASKTGRNQPQHF. V is TRBV28 and J is TRBJ1-5; 7 bases are a match to TRBD1. The CDR3 covers 13 residues. V dropped 7 bases and J dropped 4; count of bases not matched to a gene: 4. From germline, CDR1 is MDHEN and CDR2 SYDVKM.

This clone came up a few times. The chain links TRBV10-3 to TRBJ2-7; TRBD1 is a possible D gene (5 bases). The ends were cut back, 5 bases at V and 2 bases at J, with 7 bases in the middle. The CDR3 has 12 amino acids. Germline values: CDR1 ENHRY, CDR2 SYGVKD. CDR3 sequence reads: CAISLQAYEQYF. CDR3 coding DNA: TGTGCCATCAGTTTACAGGCCTACGAGCAGTACTTC.

V gene TRBV6-5 combines with J gene TRBJ2-4, with D possibly matching TRBD1 (8 bases). The V gene's germline CDR1 is MNHEY and CDR2 SVGAGI. This CDR3 contains 16 residues. Between the trimmed V and J ends, which lost 0 bases and 9 bases, there was a span of 18 bases. The CDR3 DNA reads TGTGCCAGCAGTTACTCTGGACAGGGAGGGCTAGCCATTCAGTACTTC. Translating gives CASSYSGQGGLAIQYF.

J is TRBJ1-5 and V is TRBV30; D perhaps matches TRBD1 (6 bases). There are 13 residues in the CDR3. Per the germline V gene, CDR1 is GTSNPN and CDR2 is SVGIG (reference sequence). The ends were cut back, 5 bases at V and 3 bases at J, with 11 bases in the middle. This CDR3 is CAWARQDNQPQHF. The CDR3 DNA sequence: TGTGCCTGGGCGAGACAGGACAATCAGCCCCAGCATTTT.

The table lists this clone with a few counts. J is TRBJ2-3 and V is TRBV29-1; D is unresolved. Deletions cut 1 base from V and 2 bases from J, with 7 bases between. CDR3 length: 13 residues. Germline values: CDR1 SQVTM, CDR2 ANQGSEA. CDR3 sequence: CSVEGQYTDTQYF. The CDR3 coding sequence is TGCAGCGTTGAAGGCCAGTACACAGATACGCAGTATTTT.

In the case of this clone: Distinct nucleotide sequences in the sample also encode this CDR3. The chain combines TRBV5-1 with TRBJ2-6; D is undetermined. The CDR3 loop spans 14 amino acids. Trimming took 0 bases from V and 2 from J, leaving 3 bases between them. Germline CDR1 is SGHRS and CDR2 is YFSETQ. The CDR3 coding sequence is TGCGCCAGCAGCTTGGGGGCTGGGGCCAACGTCCTGACTTTC. Protein: CASSLGAGANVLTF.

The rearrangement links TRBV5-1 to TRBJ2-1, with TRBD2 identical over 8 bases. The germline gives CDR1 SGHRS, CDR2 YFSETQ. The CDR3 length is 15 residues. J was trimmed by 7 bases and V by 0 bases; bases with no gene match: 6. The CDR3 DNA reads as TGCGCCAGCAGCTTGGAACGGGGGGGCCGAAATGAGCAGTTCTTC. It translates to CASSLERGGRNEQFF.

The V gene is TRBV7-2, the J gene TRBJ2-2; 8 bases line up with TRBD1. With V trimmed by 2 bases and J by 6 bases, 8 bases remained unmatched. Germline V CDR1 and CDR2: SGHTA, FQGNSA. This CDR3 comprises 16 residues. This CDR3 is CASSLRTTGVSGELFF. CDR3 DNA: TGTGCCAGCAGCTTAAGAACGACAGGGGTGTCCGGGGAGCTGTTTTTT.

The chain links TRBV9 to TRBJ1-5, with TRBD1 as a possible D gene (6 bases). Germline V gives CDR1 SGDLS, CDR2 YYNGEE. The germline V and J ends were trimmed by 5 bases and 4 bases, with 13 bases remaining between them. The CDR3 runs to 14 residues. The CDR3 bases are TGTGCCAGCAGTCGAGGACAGCCTAATCAGCCCCAGCATTTT. This codes for CASSRGQPNQPQHF.

In its sample, this clone was seen a few times. The chain carries TRBV29-1 and TRBJ2-3; D may be TRBD1 (6 bases). Trimming pared 7 bases from V and 6 bases from J, leaving 20 bases between. Looked up from germline, CDR1 is SQVTM and CDR2 is ANQGSEA. There are 14 residues in the CDR3. CDR3 DNA: TGCAGCGCCCAGGACGGCACTAGGGGGGATACGCAGTATTTT. It is translated as CSAQDGTRGDTQYF.

V is TRBV7-9 and J is TRBJ2-1; 11 bases are a match to TRBD2. Germline CDR1 and CDR2: SEHNR and FQNEAQ (reference sequence). The length of the CDR3 is 15 residues. V dropped 5 bases and J dropped 7; count of bases not matched to a gene: 7. CDR3 DNA: TGTGCCAGCAGCCCCATAGCGGGGGGGCGGAATGAGCAGTTCTTC. Translated: CASSPIAGGRNEQFF.